These 9 T cell receptor beta chains originate from one sample sequenced in a study of T cells after yellow fever vaccination. TCRdb called the 5' RACE reads again in MiXCR, with one record for every CDR3 protein. The sample yields fewer than 350,000 distinct CDR3 sequences, 8.7% seen once. The sample was PBMCs, taken on the day of the first yellow fever vaccination. Receptors originate from a man younger than 35 who received the YFV17D yellow fever vaccine.

This clonotype was seen a few times. The gene calls are TRBV7-8 and TRBJ2-7; D is perhaps TRBD1 (6 bases). Trimming left V 5 bases short and J 5 bases short, with 16 bases between. Germline CDR1 SGHVS, CDR2 FQNEAQ. CDR3 size: 14 residues. DNA of the CDR3: TGTGCCAGCAGCCAAGGACAGAAGATCCACGAGCAGTACTTC. Its protein product is CASSQGQKIHEQYF.

Many counts were recorded for this clonotype. J is TRBJ1-5 and V is TRBV20-1; D uncertain. The CDR3 is made up of 14 amino acids. Looked up from germline, CDR1 is DFQATT and CDR2 is SNEGSKA (reference sequence). Trimming stripped 0 bases from V and 1 base from J, with 7 bases between. The CDR3: CSARDELSNQPQHF. The DNA of the CDR3 is TGCAGTGCTAGAGACGAGCTGAGCAATCAGCCCCAGCATTTT.

This clonotype was seen many times. This rearrangement joins TRBV5-1 to TRBJ1-2, with 7 positions matching TRBD1. From germline, CDR1 is SGHRS and CDR2 YFSETQ. With V trimmed by 4 bases and J by 3 bases, 6 bases remained unmatched. The CDR3 runs 14 residues. The CDR3, as DNA: TGCGCCAGCAGCCCATCAGGGGGGGACTATGGCTACACCTTC. Amino acid sequence: CASSPSGGDYGYTF.

The V call is TRBV28, the J call TRBJ1-1; 8 bases are shared with TRBD1. Losses at the gene ends were 5 bases for V and 5 bases for J; bases not matched to a gene: 13. The CDR3 is 16 amino acids. CDR1 is MDHEN, CDR2 SYDVKM, per germline. The CDR3 DNA sequence: TGTGCCAGCAGTCCTTCCACGACAGGGGAAGGGACTGAAGCTTTCTTT. Translating gives CASSPSTTGEGTEAFF. The full variable domain, with the rest looked up from reference TRBV28 and TRBJ1-1, is DVKVTQSSRYLVKRTGEKVFLECVQDMDHENMFWYRQDPGLGLRLIYFSYDVKMKEKGDIPEGYSVSREKKERFSLILESASTNQTSMYLCASSPSTTGEGTEAFFGQGTRLTVV.

This clonotype showed up just a few times. The rearrangement uses TRBV28 and TRBJ2-1; TRBD2 agrees at 8 bases. Germline loops: CDR1 MDHEN, CDR2 SYDVKM. The CDR3 runs to 16 residues. V lost 2 bases and J lost 4; bases outside the gene matches: 7. CDR3 residues: CASSLTLGGGYNEQFF. Written as DNA, the CDR3 is TGTGCCAGCAGTTTAACGCTCGGCGGGGGGTACAATGAGCAGTTCTTC. Drawing the rest from reference TRBV28 and TRBJ2-1, the complete variable domain is DVKVTQSSRYLVKRTGEKVFLECVQDMDHENMFWYRQDPGLGLRLIYFSYDVKMKEKGDIPEGYSVSREKKERFSLILESASTNQTSMYLCASSLTLGGGYNEQFFGPGTRLTVL.

This clonotype was seen a few times. The chain couples TRBV12-3 or TRBV12-4 to TRBJ2-3; possibly TRBD2 for D (6 bases). There are 12 residues in the CDR3. V lost 5 bases and J lost 8, with 11 bases in between. The CDR3 DNA follows: TGTGCCAGCAGTACGACAGCGGGTACGCAGTATTTT. Its translation: CASSTTAGTQYF.

The rearrangement uses TRBV6-6 and TRBJ2-7; D is unresolved. Germline lookup yields CDR1 MNHNY and CDR2 SVGAGI (reference sequence). The V and J ends lost 8 bases and 0 bases respectively, with 8 bases between them. This CDR3 spans 12 amino acids. CDR3 amino acids: CASGQFSYEQYV. The CDR3 nucleotides are TGTGCCAGCGGCCAGTTCTCCTACGAGCAGTACGTC.

The chain carries TRBV18 and TRBJ2-3, with D perhaps TRBD1 (6 bases). This CDR3 region has 16 residues. V lost 3 bases to trimming and J lost 7 bases, with 20 bases between them. Germline CDR1 KGHSH, CDR2 LQKENI. The CDR3 here is CASSPNQWDTGYTQYF. In nucleotides, the CDR3 is TGTGCCAGCTCACCCAACCAGTGGGACACCGGGTATACGCAGTATTTT. The variable domain in full, completed from reference TRBV18 and TRBJ2-3, reads NAGVMQNPRHLVRRRGQEARLRCSPMKGHSHVYWYRQLPEEGLKFMVYLQKENIIDESGMPKERFSAEFPKEGPSILRIQQVVRGDSAAYFCASSPNQWDTGYTQYFGPGTRLTVL.

The CDR3 reads CASTSSGFRETQYF. In DNA, the CDR3 is TGTGCCAGCACCTCTTCGGGATTCAGGGAGACCCAGTACTTC. The rearrangement links TRBV7-9 to TRBJ2-5, with D possibly matching TRBD2 (5 bases). The V and J ends lost 7 bases and 5 bases respectively, with 17 bases between them. The germline V gene has CDR1 SEHNR and CDR2 FQNEAQ (reference sequence). The CDR3 sequence is 14 residues long.